The 23 T cell receptor beta chains in this list originate from one sample, sequenced in a study of technical replicates of blood from several donors. Clones were read by immunoSEQ multiplex PCR, and TCRdb kept only the in-frame ones, dropping some. The sample contains tens of thousands of clones, 95% of which appear only once. Sequenced sample: T cells isolated from PBMCs. These receptors were obtained from a human donor in good health.

V gene TRBV6-1 combines with J gene TRBJ2-2; TRBD2 matches at 12 bases. Trimming removed 2 bases from V and 6 bases from J; junction bases left unmatched: 16. This CDR3 contains 20 residues. The germline gives CDR1 MNHNS, CDR2 SASEGT. The CDR3 region is CASSEFGWTSGKSRSGELFF. DNA of the CDR3: TGTGCCAGCAGTGAATTTGGATGGACTAGCGGGAAGTCTAGGTCCGGGGAGCTGTTTTTT.

The chain has TRBV7-9 and TRBJ2-7, with D perhaps TRBD1 (7 bases). The ends were cut back, 11 bases at V and 4 bases at J, with 9 bases in the middle. This CDR3 is built from 10 residues. The germline gives CDR1 SEHNR, CDR2 FQNEAQ (reference sequence). In nucleotides, the CDR3 is TGTGCCTCAGGGGGGTACGAGCAGTACTTC. Translated: CASGGYEQYF. Full variable domain (missing parts from reference TRBV7-9 and TRBJ2-7): DTGVSQNPRHKITKRGQNVTFRCDPISEHNRLYWYRQTLGQGPEFLTYFQNEAQLEKSRLLSDRFSAERPKGSFSTLEIQRTEQGDSAMYLCASGGYEQYFGPGTRLTVT.

This chain uses TRBV11-2 with TRBJ1-1, with TRBD1 matching 9 bases. Unmatched junction bases numbered 20, after V lost 7 bases and J lost 8 bases. This CDR3 is built from 17 residues. The germline CDR1 and CDR2 sequences are SGHAT and FQNNGV. The CDR3 is CASNLGTGQGPANEAFF. The CDR3, as DNA: TGTGCCAGCAACCTCGGTACCGGACAGGGGCCGGCCAACGAAGCTTTCTTT.

V is TRBV19 and J is TRBJ2-7, with TRBD1 identical over 7 bases. Looked up from germline, CDR1 is LNHDA and CDR2 is SQIVND (reference sequence). V lost 3 bases and J lost 2; bases outside the gene matches: 7. The length of the CDR3 is 15 residues. The DNA for the CDR3 is TGTGCCAGTAGTATCGGGCCGGGACAGCCCTACGAGCAGTACTTC. This codes for CASSIGPGQPYEQYF.

The chain is built from TRBV11-1 and TRBJ2-7; TRBD1 matches 9 bases. From germline, CDR1 is SGHAT and CDR2 FQDESV (reference sequence). This CDR3 region has 15 residues. V trimming: 1 base; J trimming: 3 bases; junction bases outside the gene matches: 4. The CDR3 nucleotides read TGTGCCAGCAGCTTAGAAGGACAGGGGAACTACGAGCAGTACTTC. Translating gives CASSLEGQGNYEQYF.

The rearrangement links TRBV27 to TRBJ2-4, with TRBD2 matching 9 bases. The CDR3 is 15 amino acids. The germline V gene encodes CDR1 MNHEY and CDR2 SMNVEV (reference sequence). With 4 bases clipped from V and 0 bases from J, the junction kept 1 base outside the gene matches. CDR3 nucleotide sequence: TGTGCCAGCAGTTCACTAGCGGGAGCCAAAAACATTCAGTACTTC. It encodes CASSSLAGAKNIQYF.

The chain joins TRBV5-1 to TRBJ2-5, with TRBD1 matching 10 bases. The J segment lost 2 bases and the V segment lost 4 bases, leaving 5 bases of the junction unmatched. Germline CDR1 SGHRS, CDR2 YFSETQ. The CDR3 consists of 15 residues. CDR3 in amino acids: CASSPDRGIQETQYF. The DNA for the CDR3 is TGCGCCAGCAGCCCGGACAGGGGGATACAAGAGACCCAGTACTTC.

This clone was seen a single time. This sequence joins TRBV5-4 and TRBJ1-1; D call uncertain. This CDR3 has 13 residues. CDR1 and CDR2 from the germline V gene are SGHNT and YYREEE (reference sequence). The germline V and J ends were trimmed by 3 bases and 0 bases, with 6 bases remaining between them. CDR3 DNA sequence: TGTGCCAGCAGCTACGACATGAACACTGAAGCTTTCTTT. This codes for CASSYDMNTEAFF.

V is TRBV9 and J is TRBJ2-7; the match to TRBD2 covers 11 bases. Germline loops: CDR1 SGDLS, CDR2 YYNGEE. This CDR3 spans 15 amino acids. Trimming removed 4 bases from V and 3 bases from J; junction bases left unmatched: 6. In nucleotides, the CDR3 is TGTGCCAGCAGCCCCCAGGGACTAGCGGACTACGAGCAGTACTTC. It specifies CASSPQGLADYEQYF.

The J gene is TRBJ2-3, the V gene TRBV9; 14 nucleotides match TRBD2. The germline V gene encodes CDR1 SGDLS and CDR2 YYNGEE. Trimming at V came to 2 bases and at J to 3 bases, leaving 2 bases not matched to a gene. This CDR3 contains 16 residues. CDR3 in DNA: TGTGCCAGCAGCGTGACTAGCGGGAGGGTTACAGATACGCAGTATTTT. This codes for CASSVTSGRVTDTQYF.

The chain has TRBV12-5 and TRBJ1-1; D remains ambiguous. V lost 1 base and J lost 2, with 8 bases in between. CDR1 and CDR2 (germline): LGHNT, FRNRAP. This CDR3 is 14 amino acids long. This CDR3 is CASGLAPGNTEAFF. The CDR3 DNA reads as TGTGCTAGTGGTTTGGCACCGGGTAACACTGAAGCTTTCTTT.

V and J are TRBV2 and TRBJ1-5; D perhaps matches TRBD1 (6 bases). Germline CDR1 is SNHLY and CDR2 is FYNNEI. Trimming took 5 bases from V and 2 from J, leaving 7 bases between them. CDR3 length: 13 residues. The CDR3 reads CASSYRGNQPQHF. The DNA for the CDR3 is TGTGCCAGCAGTTACAGGGGCAATCAGCCCCAGCATTTT.

This clone came up once. The J gene is TRBJ2-1, the V gene TRBV6-1, with 7 bases identical to TRBD2. The CDR3 is 18 amino acids. Germline values: CDR1 MNHNS, CDR2 SASEGT. J was trimmed by 0 bases and V by 3 bases; bases with no gene match: 11. CDR3 bases: TGTGCCAGCAGTGATCGGGACTACCTACCCCGCTCCTACAATGAGCAGTTCTTC. Amino acids: CASSDRDYLPRSYNEQFF.

The CDR3 nucleotides read TGTGCCAGCAGCTTTGACAGGAAGGATTACTATGGCTACACCTTC. It translates to CASSFDRKDYYGYTF. V usage is TRBV5-6 and J usage is TRBJ1-2, with TRBD1 as a possible D gene (6 bases). Per germline, CDR1 SGHDT and CDR2 YYEEEE. With 2 bases removed from V and 3 bases from J, the gap between germline ends came to 14 bases. The CDR3 runs to 15 residues.

The CDR3: CASSPGGGSLYEQYF. CDR3 coding DNA: TGTGCCAGCAGCCCCGGAGGCGGGAGTTTGTACGAGCAGTACTTC. V and J are TRBV4-2 and TRBJ2-7; 7 bases match TRBD2. V shed 4 bases, J shed 4 bases, and the junction held 10 bases outside the gene matches. There are 15 residues in the CDR3. CDR1 is LGHNA and CDR2 is YNFKEQ in the germline V gene.

This chain uses TRBV18 with TRBJ1-2; 7 bases align to TRBD1. V shed 1 base, J shed 4 bases, and the junction held 15 bases outside the gene matches. Germline CDR1 and CDR2: KGHSH and LQKENI. The CDR3 runs 18 residues. In DNA form, the CDR3 reads TGTGCCAGCTCACCACTTCGAGTCGACAGGGACAGTCTCTATGGCTACACCTTC. Translated, it gives CASSPLRVDRDSLYGYTF.

This sequence joins TRBV6-5 and TRBJ1-6; 9 positions match TRBD1. After removal of 8 bases from V and 13 bases from J, the junction contained 12 bases not matched to a gene. Germline CDR1 and CDR2: MNHEY and SVGAGI. This CDR3 is 14 amino acids long. The CDR3 DNA reads as TGTGCCAGCGCCACGGACAGGGGAAATATTCCCCTCCACTTT. Protein sequence: CASATDRGNIPLHF.

The genes are TRBV11-3 and TRBJ2-5, with a weak D call TRBD2 (5 bases). The V gene lost 2 bases and the J gene lost 5 bases, with 12 bases spanning the gap. The CDR3 sequence is 14 residues long. In germline, CDR1 is SGHNT, CDR2 YENEEA. The chain's CDR3 is CASSLRGLSETQYF. The CDR3 nucleotides are TGTGCCAGCAGCTTACGAGGGTTGTCGGAGACCCAGTACTTC. Full variable domain (rest looked up from reference TRBV11-3 and TRBJ2-5): EAGVVQSPRYKIIEKKQPVAFWCNPISGHNTLYWYLQNLGQGPELLIRYENEEAVDDSQLPKDRFSAERLKGVDSTLKIQPAELGDSAVYLCASSLRGLSETQYFGPGTRLLVL.

The V and J genes are TRBV4-2 and TRBJ2-7; TRBD2 matches 9 bases. CDR1 is LGHNA and CDR2 is YNFKEQ in the germline V gene. V was pared by 3 bases and J by 6 bases, with 9 bases of the junction left unmatched. The CDR3 consists of 15 residues. Here the CDR3 DNA reads TGTGCCAGCAGCCATGAAGGGCGGGAGGGCCGCGAGCAGTACTTC. Its protein is CASSHEGREGREQYF.

The chain is built from TRBV4-1 and TRBJ2-5, with 8 nucleotides matching TRBD2. Unmatched junction bases numbered 13, after V lost 2 bases and J lost 5 bases. Germline V gene data show CDR1 as MGHRA and CDR2 as YSYEKL. This CDR3 region has 17 residues. The CDR3 nucleotides are TGCGCCAGCAGCCAATCCGGGGATCGGGGGGGTGTGGAGACCCAGTACTTC. Its protein product is CASSQSGDRGGVETQYF.

The rearrangement joins TRBV10-3 to TRBJ2-3, with D possibly being TRBD1 (6 bases). CDR3 length: 14 amino acids. Germline assignment: CDR1 ENHRY and CDR2 SYGVKD. V lost 8 bases to trimming and J lost 6 bases, with 18 bases between them. CDR3 residues: CAIGIQGRGDTQYF. The CDR3, as DNA: TGTGCCATCGGGATTCAGGGAAGGGGGGATACGCAGTATTTT.

The chain couples TRBV2 to TRBJ1-2; D gene ambiguous. Trimming removed 8 bases at V and 5 bases at J, with 15 bases between. This CDR3 contains 13 residues. Germline CDR1 SNHLY, CDR2 FYNNEI. The CDR3 DNA reads as TGTGCCAGCCTTAGAGGGCCTGATTATGGCTACACCTTC. As protein: CASLRGPDYGYTF.

The chain combines TRBV11-2 with TRBJ2-7; no firm D call. Germline V gene data show CDR1 as SGHAT and CDR2 as FQNNGV. Between the trimmed V and J ends, which lost 1 base and 2 bases, there was a span of 9 bases. This CDR3 has 14 amino acids. Here the CDR3 reads CASSLGPRPYEQYF. The CDR3 DNA reads TGTGCCAGCAGCTTAGGTCCCAGGCCCTACGAGCAGTACTTC. Together with reference TRBV11-2 and TRBJ2-7, the CDR3 gives the full variable domain: EAGVAQSPRYKIIEKRQSVAFWCNPISGHATLYWYQQILGQGPKLLIQFQNNGVVDDSQLPKDRFSAERLKGVDSTLKIQPAKLEDSAVYLCASSLGPRPYEQYFGPGTRLTVT.